This T cell receptor beta chain was observed in a study of T-cell reconstitution after alpha-beta-depleted transplantation in children. In the case of this clonotype: The junction and the germline gene differ at one end; a read error may be behind it.

Unique molecular identifiers featured in how the TCRbeta library was prepared. TCRdb processed the PCR reads anew with MiXCR; each CDR3 protein has one entry. The table records approximately 340,000 distinct CDR3 sequences, around 10% of them present only once. The germline V gene has CDR1 SGHTA and CDR2 FQGTGA. This CDR3 contains 14 residues. The V gene is TRBV7-3, the J gene TRBJ2-6, with D perhaps assigned TRBD1 or TRBD2 (5 bases each). The input for sequencing was PBMCs from the stem cell graft donor, taken from the stem cell graft. The TCR originated in a human donor who donated a stem cell graft to a child with acute lymphoblastic leukemia. CDR3 nucleotide sequence: TGTGCCAGCAGCCCGGCCCTCGGGGCCAACGGCCTGACTTTC. Encoded protein: CASSPALGANGLTF.